The present entry profiles one T cell receptor (beta chain) with its context. Its antigen is currently unknown. This specimen comes from a study of siplizumab effects on memory and regulatory T cells. Whole-study findings and limits: Naive T cells seemed more diverse than memory cells and seemed major alloresponse contributors.

Sequencing was performed with immunoSEQ multiplex PCR; in TCRdb, only in-frame clones are kept and a portion is missing. There are some 56,000 clones in the sample; about 98% occur only once, and roughly 1.1% lies in the top ten. V lost 6 bases to trimming and J lost 3 bases, with 14 bases between them. The CDR3 is 13 residues long. Per germline, CDR1 GTSNPN and CDR2 SVGIG (reference sequence). The rearrangement links TRBV30 to TRBJ1-1; TRBD1 might be the D (6 bases). Sequenced sample: naive CD8+ T cells sorted from blood. This TCR derives from a human donor in good health. The CDR3 DNA reads as TGTGCCTGCTTAAAAGGGGGTGACACTGAAGCTTTCTTT. This codes for CACLKGGDTEAFF.